This T cell receptor gamma chain is drawn from a study of gamma delta lymphoproliferative disorders and STAT genes. Study-level findings and limits: Apart from two gamma clonotypes, major patient clonotypes were public.

TCRdb re-called clones from the multiplex PCR reads via CATT. The sample yields about 4,000 gamma-chain clones, about 7% seen once. Germline V gene lookup returns CDR1 VENAVY and CDR2 YDSYNSRV. This CDR3 comprises 12 residues. V shed 3 bases, J shed 6 bases, and the junction held 5 bases outside the gene matches. Sequencing used genomic DNA taken from PBMCs of patients and controls. Judged by abundance, this clone is medium-sized (0.01 to 0.1%). No antigen is known for it. The chain links TRGV8 to TRGJ1 or TRGJ2. TCRdb does not report a J gene; here it was assigned by matching the DNA to germline references. Sequencing was performed on blood. This clonotype was obtained from a human donor in good health. The CDR3 DNA is TGTGCCACCTGGGATTTAGGTTATAAGAAACTCTTT. This encodes CATWDLGYKKLF.